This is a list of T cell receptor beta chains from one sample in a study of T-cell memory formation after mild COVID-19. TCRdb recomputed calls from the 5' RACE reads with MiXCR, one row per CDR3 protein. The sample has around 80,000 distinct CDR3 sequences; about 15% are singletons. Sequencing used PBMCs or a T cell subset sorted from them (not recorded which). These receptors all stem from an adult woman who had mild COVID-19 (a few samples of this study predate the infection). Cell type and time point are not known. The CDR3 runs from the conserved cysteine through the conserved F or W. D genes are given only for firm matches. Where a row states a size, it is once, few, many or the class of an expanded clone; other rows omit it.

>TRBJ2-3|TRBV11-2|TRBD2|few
TGTGCCAGCAGCTTGTTTGAGCGGGGGGCCCTCACAGATACGCAGTATTTT
CASSLFERGALTDTQYF
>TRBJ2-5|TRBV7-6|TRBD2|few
TGTGCCAGCAGCTTTTCCCCAGCGGGGTTCCAAGAGACCCAGTACTTC
CASSFSPAGFQETQYF
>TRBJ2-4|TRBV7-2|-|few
TGTGCCAGCTCAGGCGAGGAAAACATTCAGTACTTC
CASSGEENIQYF
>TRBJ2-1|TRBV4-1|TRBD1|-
TGCGCCAGCAGCCAAGATGACAGGGAGTCCTACAATGAGCAGTTCTTC
CASSQDDRESYNEQFF
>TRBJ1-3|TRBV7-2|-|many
TGTGCCAGCAGCTTTGACGGATCCTCTGGAAACACCATATATTTT
CASSFDGSSGNTIYF
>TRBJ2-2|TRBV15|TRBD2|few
TGTGCCACCAGCAGAGAGGGGCGGGAGGCTGTCGGGGAGCTGTTTTTT
CATSREGREAVGELFF
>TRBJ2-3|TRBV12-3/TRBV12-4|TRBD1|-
TGTGCCAGCAGTTCCGGGACAGGGGCTTTGTCGGATACGCAGTATTTT
CASSSGTGALSDTQYF
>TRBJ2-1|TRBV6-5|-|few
TGTGCCAGCAGTTACGTGCAGGCGATCTCCTACAATGAGCAGTTCTTC
CASSYVQAISYNEQFF
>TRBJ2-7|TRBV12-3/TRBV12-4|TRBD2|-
TGTGCCAGCAGTATGGCTAGCGGGAGTATCTACGAGCAGTACTTC
CASSMASGSIYEQYF
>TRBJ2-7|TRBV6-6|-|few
TGTGCCAGCAGTCCAGCCCCAGGGATCTACGAGCAGTACTTC
CASSPAPGIYEQYF
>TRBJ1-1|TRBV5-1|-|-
TGCGCCAGCAGCTTGTCGACAGTCCTGAACACTGAAGCTTTCTTT
CASSLSTVLNTEAFF
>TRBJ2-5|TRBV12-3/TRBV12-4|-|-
TGTGCCAGCAGTTTTACCCCTCTAGGGCAAGAGACCCAGTACTTC
CASSFTPLGQETQYF
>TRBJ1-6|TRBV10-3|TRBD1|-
TGTGCCATCAGTGAGGGACAGGGGTCAATGGTTAGAGGCACCCTCCACTTT
CAISEGQGSMVRGTLHF
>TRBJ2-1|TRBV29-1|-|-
TGCAGCGTTAACAGGGACGGGGGGGAGCAGTTCTTC
CSVNRDGGEQFF
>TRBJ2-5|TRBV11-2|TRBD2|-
TGTGCCAGCAGCTTGACTAGCGGGAGTGTAGAGACCCAGTACTTC
CASSLTSGSVETQYF
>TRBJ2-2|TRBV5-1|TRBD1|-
TGCGCCAGCAGCTTGGCCGTCGGGACAGCGAACACCGGGGAGCTGTTTTTT
CASSLAVGTANTGELFF
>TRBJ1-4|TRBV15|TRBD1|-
TGTGCCACCAGTCCGGGACAGGAGAATGAAAAACTGTTTTTT
CATSPGQENEKLFF
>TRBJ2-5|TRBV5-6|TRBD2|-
TGTGCCAGCAGCTTGGTACTAGCGGGAGAAGAGACCCAGTACTTC
CASSLVLAGEETQYF
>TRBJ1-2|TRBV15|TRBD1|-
TGTGCCACCAGCGAACAGGGGGCTCTCCGCTATGGCTACACCTTC
CATSEQGALRYGYTF
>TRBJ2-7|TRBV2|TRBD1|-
TGTGCCAGCAGTGAACAGGGGGCTGTCGAGCAGTACTTC
CASSEQGAVEQYF
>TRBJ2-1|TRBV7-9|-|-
TGTGCCAGCAGCCCCGGGTCCTATGAGCAGTTCTTC
CASSPGSYEQFF
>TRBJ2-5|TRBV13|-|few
TGTGCCAGCAGCGAACGCGGGGTGGCGGAGACCCAGTACTTC
CASSERGVAETQYF
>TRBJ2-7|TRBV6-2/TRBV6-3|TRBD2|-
TGTGCCAGCAGTTACGGACTAGCGAGCTACGAGCAGTACTTC
CASSYGLASYEQYF
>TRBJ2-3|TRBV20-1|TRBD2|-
TGCAGTGCGGAACTAGCGGAACGCACAGATACGCAGTATTTT
CSAELAERTDTQYF
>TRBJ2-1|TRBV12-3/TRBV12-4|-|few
TGTGCCTCCACGAGAGGGAATGAGCAGTTCTTC
CASTRGNEQFF
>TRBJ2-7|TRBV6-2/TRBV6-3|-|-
TGTGCCAGCAGTTACGGGACCCCCTACGAGCAGTACTTC
CASSYGTPYEQYF
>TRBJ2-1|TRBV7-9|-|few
TGTGCCAGCAGCTCACATGGAGGAGGGAGGCCGAATGAGCAGTTCTTC
CASSSHGGGRPNEQFF